Below are 30 T cell receptor beta chains sequenced from a single sample in a study of shared clonotypes between healthy human individuals. Clones were sequenced by immunoSEQ multiplex PCR, and TCRdb holds only the in-frame ones, with some missing. This table has 850,000 to 1,200,000 clones, approximately 72% appearing once. Material for sequencing was memory CD4+ T cells sorted from blood. Subset in this sample: CD45RA-negative fraction. The source is a man between 18 and 35 years old in good health.

The J gene is TRBJ2-3, the V gene TRBV28, with TRBD2 identical over 12 bases. The CDR3 is 15 amino acids. Germline assignment: CDR1 MDHEN and CDR2 SYDVKM. V lost 5 bases and J lost 6; bases outside the gene matches: 6. The CDR3 region is CASSALAGGGDTQYF. Here the CDR3 DNA reads TGTGCCAGCAGTGCACTAGCGGGGGGTGGGGATACGCAGTATTTT.

The rearrangement uses TRBV14 and TRBJ2-7; D remains ambiguous. Germline values: CDR1 SGHDN, CDR2 FVKESK. V gave up 0 bases and J gave up 6 bases, with 9 bases separating them. This CDR3 is built from 13 residues. The CDR3 bases are TGTGCCAGCAGCCAAGATGCTCGAGGCGAGCAGTACTTC. This encodes CASSQDARGEQYF.

This chain joins TRBV2 and TRBJ1-6, with 11 bases fitting TRBD1. The V gene end was trimmed by 8 bases and the J gene end by 8 bases; junction bases not matched to a gene: 11. Germline V CDR1 and CDR2: SNHLY, FYNNEI. This CDR3 contains 16 residues. The CDR3 DNA sequence: TGTGCCAGCCTTCGTACCGGGACAGGGGGATATTCACCCCTCCACTTT. Protein: CASLRTGTGGYSPLHF.

The genes are TRBV15 and TRBJ1-5; D perhaps matches TRBD1 (5 bases). In germline, CDR1 is LNHNV, CDR2 YYDKDF (reference sequence). The V gene lost 1 base and the J gene lost 5 bases, with 6 bases spanning the gap. CDR3 length equals 13 residues. CDR3 nucleotides: TGTGCCACCAGCAGAGGAGGGGATCAGCCCCAGCATTTT. This sequence encodes CATSRGGDQPQHF.

This chain uses TRBV4-1 with TRBJ1-3; the D gene is possibly TRBD1 (5 bases). The CDR3 runs 16 residues. The V end lost 3 bases, the J end lost 0 bases, and 12 bases lay between the germline ends. CDR1 is MGHRA, CDR2 YSYEKL, per germline. The CDR3 here is CASSQGDRSSGNTIYF. The CDR3 DNA sequence: TGCGCCAGCAGCCAGGGCGACAGAAGCTCTGGAAACACCATATATTTT.

The chain has TRBV7-2 and TRBJ1-3; D possibly corresponds to TRBD1 (5 bases). The germline V and J ends were trimmed by 2 bases and 3 bases, with 11 bases remaining between them. The CDR3 totals 15 residues. Germline values: CDR1 SGHTA, CDR2 FQGNSA. The CDR3 nucleotides are TGTGCCAGCAGCTTACGGGGGTACGGTGGAAACACCATATATTTT. This encodes CASSLRGYGGNTIYF.

V gene TRBV28 combines with J gene TRBJ2-6; no clear D gene. Germline values: CDR1 MDHEN, CDR2 SYDVKM. V was shortened by 6 bases and J by 0 bases, with 12 bases between the two germline ends. This CDR3 has 16 amino acids. CDR3 in amino acids: CASSPNMFSGANVLTF. CDR3 DNA sequence: TGTGCCAGCAGCCCTAACATGTTCTCTGGGGCCAACGTCCTGACTTTC.

This rearrangement joins TRBV6-1 to TRBJ1-1; TRBD1 agrees at 9 bases. Unmatched junction bases numbered 4, after V lost 0 bases and J lost 5 bases. The germline V gene has CDR1 MNHNS and CDR2 SASEGT. This CDR3 has 15 amino acids. The CDR3 DNA is TGTGCCAGCAGTGAAGCTCCGGGACAGGGAACTGAAGCTTTCTTT. This codes for CASSEAPGQGTEAFF.

This clone was observed a few times. Different DNA sequences within this sample yield the same CDR3. This rearrangement joins TRBV30 to TRBJ1-2; the D gene is possibly TRBD1 (5 bases). V lost 1 base and J 2 bases, leaving 5 bases between the germline ends. The CDR3 is 12 amino acids. The germline V gene has CDR1 GTSNPN and CDR2 SVGIG (reference sequence). This CDR3 is CAWSGGNYGYTF. DNA for the CDR3: TGTGCCTGGAGTGGGGGGAACTATGGCTACACCTTC.

The chain is built from TRBV11-3 and TRBJ1-6, with D unresolved. Germline CDR1 SGHNT, CDR2 YENEEA. The CDR3 covers 14 residues. The CDR3 nucleotides read TGTGACGAACCGCGTTTTTTTCCAACGTCGCCCCTCCACTTT. Its protein is CDEPRFFPTSPLHF. Variable domain in full (rest from reference TRBV11-3 and TRBJ1-6): EAGVVQSPRYKIIEKKQPVAFWCNPISGHNTLYWYLQNLGQGPELLIRYENEEAVDDSQLPKDRFSAERLKGVDSTLKIQPAELGDSAVYLCDEPRFFPTSPLHFGNGTRLTVT.

The chain uses TRBV5-1 and TRBJ2-7; TRBD1 aligns across 9 bases. The V gene's germline CDR1 is SGHRS and CDR2 YFSETQ. After removal of 3 bases from V and 7 bases from J, the junction contained 8 bases not matched to a gene. This CDR3 comprises 14 residues. The CDR3 DNA sequence: TGCGCCAGCAGCTCGGGACAGGGAACGGGGGAGCAGTACTTC. Residues: CASSSGQGTGEQYF.

In regard to this clone: At the DNA level, this CDR3 is encoded by other sequences in the same sample as well. The chain couples TRBV27 to TRBJ1-1, with D possibly TRBD1 on 6 matching bases. The CDR3 has 13 residues. CDR1 and CDR2 (germline): MNHEY, SMNVEV (reference sequence). Trimming removed 5 bases from V and 1 base from J, with 8 bases in between. In nucleotides, the CDR3 is TGTGCCAGCAGTCTGACAGGGAACACTGAAGCTTTCTTT. It specifies CASSLTGNTEAFF.

V is TRBV5-4 and J is TRBJ2-7; a possible D gene is TRBD1 (7 bases). From germline, CDR1 is SGHNT and CDR2 YYREEE (reference sequence). Trimming took off 3 bases at V and 7 bases at J, with 14 bases between the two ends. The CDR3 contains 13 residues. CDR3 coding DNA: TGTGCCAGCAGCTCAACAGGGGCGGGAGAGCAGTACTTC. Its protein product is CASSSTGAGEQYF.

The chain employs TRBV7-6 and TRBJ2-1; no reliable D call. This CDR3 spans 13 amino acids. V was trimmed by 5 bases and J by 6 bases, leaving 11 bases between them. CDR1 SGHVS and CDR2 FNYEAQ come from the germline V gene. The CDR3 DNA follows: TGTGCCAGCAGCCGCACTCTAGGCAATGAGCAGTTCTTC. Translating it yields CASSRTLGNEQFF.

This clone was detected only a few times. This chain links TRBV18 with TRBJ2-3; no definite D call. V shed 5 bases and J shed 4 bases, with 22 bases lying between them. In germline, CDR1 is KGHSH, CDR2 LQKENI. The CDR3 sequence is 17 residues long. Here the CDR3 reads CASSAREFGGIADTQYF. In DNA form, the CDR3 reads TGTGCCAGCTCAGCTAGAGAGTTTGGCGGTATTGCAGATACGCAGTATTTT.

J is TRBJ2-2 and V is TRBV5-5; TRBD2 matches 9 bases. The CDR3 loop spans 16 amino acids. Germline V gives CDR1 SGHKS, CDR2 YYEKEE (reference sequence). V was pared by 2 bases and J by 5 bases, with 7 bases of the junction left unmatched. The CDR3 here is CASSFQASGTTGELFF. In nucleotides, the CDR3 is TGTGCCAGCAGCTTTCAAGCTAGCGGGACTACCGGGGAGCTGTTTTTT.

The chain couples TRBV30 to TRBJ2-7; tentatively, D is TRBD2 (5 bases). The CDR3 length is 16 residues. Trimming pared 4 bases from V and 1 base from J, leaving 20 bases between. Germline lookup yields CDR1 GTSNPN and CDR2 SVGIG (reference sequence). The CDR3 nucleotides are TGTGCCTGGACCCCCGGTACGGGGATCCGATCCTACGAGCAGTACTTC. Translation: CAWTPGTGIRSYEQYF.

The V call is TRBV19, the J call TRBJ2-3, with D perhaps TRBD2 (6 bases). In germline, CDR1 is LNHDA, CDR2 SQIVND (reference sequence). The CDR3 totals 14 residues. The V end lost 7 bases, the J end lost 5 bases, and 16 bases lay between the germline ends. The CDR3 loop reads CASNTGLSVDTQYF. CDR3 sequence (DNA): TGTGCCAGTAACACGGGACTCTCGGTAGATACGCAGTATTTT.

V and J are TRBV30 and TRBJ2-5, with 10 bases identical to TRBD1. The CDR3 spans 21 residues. V lost 2 bases, J lost 9 bases, and 30 bases stayed unmatched. Per germline, CDR1 GTSNPN and CDR2 SVGIG (reference sequence). DNA of the CDR3: TGTGCCTGGAGTTCCTCAACGGTGTACACGGGACAGGGGAGCAGGAGATGGGCCCAGTACTTC. Translation: CAWSSSTVYTGQGSRRWAQYF.

About this clone: A read error is possible here, since a much larger clone lies one base away. The chain employs TRBV6-1 and TRBJ1-5; D ambiguous. V was clipped by 5 bases and J by 3 bases, with 8 bases between them. This CDR3 contains 13 residues. In germline, CDR1 is MNHNS, CDR2 SASEGT. CDR3 in amino acids: CASSPGPNQPQHF. For the CDR3, the DNA is TGTGCCAGCAGTCCAGGACCCAATCAGCCCCAGCATTTT.

A single count supports this clone. The chain joins TRBV11-2 to TRBJ1-4; D gene uncertain. The V gene lost 0 bases and the J gene lost 8 bases, with 10 bases spanning the gap. The CDR3 sequence is 14 residues long. Per the germline V gene, CDR1 is SGHAT and CDR2 is FQNNGV. The CDR3 DNA sequence: TGTGCCAGCAGCTTAGATGGCCTGGGGGAAAAACTGTTTTTT. This gives the protein CASSLDGLGEKLFF.

V and J are TRBV14 and TRBJ1-3; D is unresolved. V was trimmed by 2 bases and J by 0 bases, leaving 14 bases between them. The CDR3 contains 17 residues. Germline CDR1 is SGHDN and CDR2 is FVKESK. CDR3 DNA: TGTGCCAGCAGCCAAATGGGCGCGGCGACCTCTGGAAACACCATATATTTT. It encodes CASSQMGAATSGNTIYF.

This chain connects TRBV6-6 to TRBJ1-1; perhaps TRBD1 as D (5 bases). V was pared by 7 bases and J by 10 bases, with 19 bases between. The CDR3 has 13 amino acids. Germline lookup yields CDR1 MNHNY and CDR2 SVGAGI (reference sequence). The CDR3 spells CASTDWTTRGAFF. For the CDR3, the DNA is TGTGCCAGCACCGACTGGACAACCCGGGGAGCTTTCTTT.

This chain uses TRBV21-1 with TRBJ2-7; the tabulated D call, TRBD2, remains unverified against the DNA. TRBV21-1 is a pseudogene locus. This CDR3 has 15 residues. In nucleotides, the CDR3 is TGTGCCAGCAGCAAAGCCGTAGCGGGATCCTACGAGCAGTACTTC. Protein product: CASSKAVAGSYEQYF.

This chain uses TRBV6-5 with TRBJ1-2; 9 bases map to TRBD1. Germline V lookup: CDR1 MNHEY, CDR2 SVGAGI. J was trimmed by 4 bases and V by 5 bases; bases with no gene match: 5. This CDR3 has 14 residues. CDR3 in DNA: TGTGCCAGCAGTAACAGGGGGCTCGGCTATGGCTACACCTTC. Its protein product is CASSNRGLGYGYTF.

The chain couples TRBV18 to TRBJ1-3; D unclear. V shed 6 bases and J shed 4 bases, with 16 bases lying between them. Germline CDR1 is KGHSH and CDR2 is LQKENI. This CDR3 has 15 residues. The CDR3 here is CASSPTRSAGNTIYF. CDR3 nucleotides: TGTGCCAGCTCCCCGACAAGGTCTGCCGGAAACACCATATATTTT.

J is TRBJ2-4 and V is TRBV28, with D unresolved. Trimming cost V 7 bases and J 8 bases, with 12 bases left between them. Germline-derived CDR1 and CDR2 are MDHEN and SYDVKM. The CDR3 contains 12 residues. The CDR3: CASKGSLDIQYF. The CDR3 nucleotides are TGTGCCAGCAAAGGTAGCTTGGACATTCAGTACTTC.

The chain combines TRBV5-1 with TRBJ2-3; no clear D. CDR3 length: 15 residues. V dropped 2 bases and J dropped 1 base, with 11 bases sitting between them. CDR1 is SGHRS and CDR2 is YFSETQ in the germline V gene. In nucleotides, the CDR3 is TGCGCCAGCAGCTTCGATCAGCTGCGCACAGATACGCAGTATTTT. Its translation is CASSFDQLRTDTQYF.

The chain couples TRBV11-2 to TRBJ2-7; unclear D gene. The CDR3 loop spans 14 amino acids. V lost 2 bases and J lost 8, with 16 bases in between. Germline CDR1 SGHAT, CDR2 FQNNGV. The CDR3 DNA sequence: TGTGCCAGCAGCTTACCCGTTGGCGGCCTACAGCAGTACTTC. Its protein is CASSLPVGGLQQYF.

Of note for this clone: One end of the junction varies from germline; a read error may be responsible. The chain joins TRBV18 to TRBJ1-2; 10 bases align to TRBD1. This CDR3 spans 17 amino acids. Germline CDR1 and CDR2: KGHSH and LQKENI. As DNA, the CDR3 is TGTGCCAGCTCAACACCGGGACAGGGGTTTAATTTTGGTGGCTACACCTTC. It specifies CASSTPGQGFNFGGYTF.